This T cell receptor beta chain was recovered during a study of shared clonotypes between healthy human individuals. CD8 cells regarded as naive lacked CD45RO, were positively chosen for CCR7, and omitted terminally differentiated effector memory CD45RA+ cells. The CDR3 loop spans 14 amino acids. Trimming left V 3 bases short and J 8 bases short, with 17 bases between. The V gene's germline CDR1 is SGHNT and CDR2 YYREEE (reference sequence). Generated by immunoSEQ multiplex PCR, the TCRdb table keeps only in-frame clones and is missing some. The repertoire has some 2.1 million clones, roughly 95% of them found once; the top ten carry less than 2%.

This chain joins TRBV5-4 and TRBJ1-2, with a weak D call TRBD1 (6 bases). The receptor comes from a man younger than 30 in good health. Some clones in this sample may be carry-over from other donors' samples. Source material: naive CD8+ T cells from PBMCs. CDR3 protein: CASSSPGVVRGYTF. The DNA of the CDR3 is TGTGCCAGCAGCTCCCCAGGGGTGGTAAGGGGCTACACCTTC.